This T cell receptor beta chain is drawn from a study of chemoradiotherapy in HPV16-positive cancers. Overall study: Candidate HPV-specific clones and shared TCR motifs came from a couple of HPV16-positive patients.

General observations from the study: Candidate HPV-specific clones and E7-related TCR motifs grew in tumor during treatment. Only a couple of HPV16-positive patients supplied the functional HPV-specificity definition.

Repeated repertoire sampling spanned the course of chemoradiotherapy. Sequenced by immunoSEQ multiplex PCR; TCRdb stores in-frame clones only, minus some. The table lists 1,500 to 2,000 clones, 80% of them singletons. Trimming took off 0 bases at V and 0 bases at J, with 9 bases between the two ends. Germline CDR1 reads LGHNA; CDR2 reads YSLEER. This CDR3 region has 15 residues. For this clone: Its antigen is currently unknown.

The rearrangement links TRBV4-3 to TRBJ2-7; D is unclear. The starting material was tumor tissue, obtained from a patient who underwent chemoradiotherapy. This TCR was recovered from a human donor with HPV-associated anogenital cancer. The CDR3 loop is CASSQESGPSYEQYF. DNA for the CDR3: TGCGCCAGCAGCCAAGAAAGTGGGCCCTCCTACGAGCAGTACTTC.